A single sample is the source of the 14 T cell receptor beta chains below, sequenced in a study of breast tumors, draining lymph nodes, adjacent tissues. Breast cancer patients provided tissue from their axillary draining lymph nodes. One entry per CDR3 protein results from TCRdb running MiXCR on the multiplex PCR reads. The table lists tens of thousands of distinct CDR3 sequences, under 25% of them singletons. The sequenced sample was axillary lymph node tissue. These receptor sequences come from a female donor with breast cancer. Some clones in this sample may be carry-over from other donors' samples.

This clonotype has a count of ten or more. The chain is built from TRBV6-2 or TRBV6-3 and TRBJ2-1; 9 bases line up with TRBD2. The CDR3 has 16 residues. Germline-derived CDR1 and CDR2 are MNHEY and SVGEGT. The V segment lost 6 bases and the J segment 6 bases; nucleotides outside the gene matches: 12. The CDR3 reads CASRSAGGSRSNEQFF. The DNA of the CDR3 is TGTGCCAGCAGATCTGCGGGAGGGTCCAGGTCCAATGAGCAGTTCTTC.

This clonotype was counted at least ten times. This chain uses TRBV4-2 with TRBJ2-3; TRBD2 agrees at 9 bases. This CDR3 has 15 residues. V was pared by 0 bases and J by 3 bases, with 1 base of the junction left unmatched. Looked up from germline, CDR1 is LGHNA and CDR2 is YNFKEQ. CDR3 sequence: CASSQDSGSTDTQYF. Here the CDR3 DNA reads TGTGCCAGCAGCCAAGATAGCGGGAGTACAGATACGCAGTATTTT.

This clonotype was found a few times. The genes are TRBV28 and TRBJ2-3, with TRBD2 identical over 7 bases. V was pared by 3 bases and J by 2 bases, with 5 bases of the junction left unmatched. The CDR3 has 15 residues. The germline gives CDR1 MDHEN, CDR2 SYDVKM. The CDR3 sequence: CASSLFQRDTDTQYF. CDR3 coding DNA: TGTGCCAGCAGTTTGTTCCAGCGGGACACAGATACGCAGTATTTT.

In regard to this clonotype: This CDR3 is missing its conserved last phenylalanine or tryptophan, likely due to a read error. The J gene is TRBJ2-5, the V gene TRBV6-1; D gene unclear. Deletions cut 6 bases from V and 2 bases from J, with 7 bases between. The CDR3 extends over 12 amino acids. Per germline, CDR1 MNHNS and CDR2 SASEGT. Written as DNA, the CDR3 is TGTGCCAGCAGGGTGGGACAAGAGACCCAGTACCTC. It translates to CASRVGQETQYL.

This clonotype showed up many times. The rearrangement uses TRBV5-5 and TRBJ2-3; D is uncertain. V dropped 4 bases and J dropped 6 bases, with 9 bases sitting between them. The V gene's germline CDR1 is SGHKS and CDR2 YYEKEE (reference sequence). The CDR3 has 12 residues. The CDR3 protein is CASSAVVDTQYF. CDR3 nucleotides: TGTGCCAGCAGCGCGGTCGTTGATACGCAGTATTTT.

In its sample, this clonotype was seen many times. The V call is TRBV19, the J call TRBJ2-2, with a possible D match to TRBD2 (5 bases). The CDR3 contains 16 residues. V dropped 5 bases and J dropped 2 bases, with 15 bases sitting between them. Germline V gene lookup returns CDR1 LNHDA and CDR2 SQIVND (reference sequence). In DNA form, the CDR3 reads TGTGCCAGTAGTCCTAAGCGGAGCCTAAACACCGGGGAGCTGTTTTTT. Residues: CASSPKRSLNTGELFF.

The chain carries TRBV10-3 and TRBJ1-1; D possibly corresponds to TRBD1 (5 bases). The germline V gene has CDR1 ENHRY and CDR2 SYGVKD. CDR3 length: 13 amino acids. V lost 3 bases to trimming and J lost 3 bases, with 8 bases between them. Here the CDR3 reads CAISEIRDTEAFF. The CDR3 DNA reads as TGTGCCATCAGTGAAATCAGGGACACTGAAGCTTTCTTT.

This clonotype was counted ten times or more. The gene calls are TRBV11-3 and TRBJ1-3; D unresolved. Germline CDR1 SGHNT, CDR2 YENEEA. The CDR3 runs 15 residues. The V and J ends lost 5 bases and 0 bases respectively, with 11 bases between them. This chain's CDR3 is CASSIGLGSGNTIYF. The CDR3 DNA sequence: TGTGCCAGCAGCATCGGACTGGGCTCTGGAAACACCATATATTTT.

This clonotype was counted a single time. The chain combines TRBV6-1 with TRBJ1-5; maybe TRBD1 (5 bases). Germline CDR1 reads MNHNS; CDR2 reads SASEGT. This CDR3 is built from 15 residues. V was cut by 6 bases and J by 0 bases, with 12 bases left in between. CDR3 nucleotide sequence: TGTGCCAGCAGGAGATACCAGGGTAGCAATCAGCCCCAGCATTTT. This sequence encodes CASRRYQGSNQPQHF.

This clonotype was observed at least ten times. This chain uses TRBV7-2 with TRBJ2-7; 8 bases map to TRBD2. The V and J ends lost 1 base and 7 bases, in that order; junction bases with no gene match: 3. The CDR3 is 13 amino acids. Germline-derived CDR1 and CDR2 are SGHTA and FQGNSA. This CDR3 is CASSLESGGEQYF. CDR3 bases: TGTGCCAGCAGCTTAGAGTCGGGAGGGGAGCAGTACTTC.

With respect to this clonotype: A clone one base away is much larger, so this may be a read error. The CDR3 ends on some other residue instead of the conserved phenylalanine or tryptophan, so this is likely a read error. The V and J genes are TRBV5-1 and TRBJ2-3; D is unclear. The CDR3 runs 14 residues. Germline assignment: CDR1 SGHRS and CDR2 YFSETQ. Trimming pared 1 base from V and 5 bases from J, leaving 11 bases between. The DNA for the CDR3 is TGCGCCAGCAGCTTGACCTCCCTGGGAGATACGCAGTATCTT. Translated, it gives CASSLTSLGDTQYL.

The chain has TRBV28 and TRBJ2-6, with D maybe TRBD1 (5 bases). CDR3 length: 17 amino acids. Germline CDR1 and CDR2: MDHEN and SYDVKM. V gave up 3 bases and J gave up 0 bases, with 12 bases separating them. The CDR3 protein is CASSFRTRNSGANVLTF. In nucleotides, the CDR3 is TGTGCCAGCAGTTTCAGGACACGGAACTCTGGGGCCAACGTCCTGACTTTC.

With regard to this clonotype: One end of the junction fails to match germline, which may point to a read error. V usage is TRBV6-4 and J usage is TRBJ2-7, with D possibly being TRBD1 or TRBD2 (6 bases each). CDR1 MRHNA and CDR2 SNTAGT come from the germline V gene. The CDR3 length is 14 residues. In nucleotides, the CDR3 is TGTGCCTGCAGGAGGGGGGCTAGTGTCTACGAGCAGTACTTC. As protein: CACRRGASVYEQYF.

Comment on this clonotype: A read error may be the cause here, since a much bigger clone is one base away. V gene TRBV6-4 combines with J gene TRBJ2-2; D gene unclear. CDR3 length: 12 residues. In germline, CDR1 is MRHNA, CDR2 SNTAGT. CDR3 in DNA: TGTGCCAGCAGGACGAACACCGAGGAGCTGTTTTTT. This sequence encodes CASRTNTEELFF.